This T cell receptor (beta chain) emerged from a study of blood T cell repertoires in COVID-19 (dated by TCRdb to 2020 to 2021). With respect to the entire study: Collaborator samples came from the United States, Italy and Spain and covered acute and convalescent phases of COVID-19. The samples were drawn from the first 160 participants of the ongoing ImmuneRACE study and from under 1,500 subjects provided by 6 global collaborators. Where available, HLA class I and class II types were obtained from metadata supplied by the sample provider rather than from assay-based typing. Sample metadata almost always included a de-identified subject ID, COVID-19 status, age in years and sex. The repertoires were released in a freely available public database intended as a resource for research on the immune response to SARS-CoV-2. The material from the prospective study consisted of cDNA or gDNA derived from T cells, B-cell-depleted T cells, or PBMCs. The dataset comprised deeply sampled blood TCRbeta repertoires from subjects exposed to, actively infected with, or recovered from COVID-19. General conclusions and limits of the study: The amount of clinical and demographic metadata varied by source and participant and was provided uncurated.

Each collaborating institution followed its own protocols to collect whole blood in K2EDTA tubes. For TCRbeta analysis, collaborators shipped samples as frozen whole blood, isolated PBMCs, or DNA extracted from either of those sample types. TCRbeta CDR3 regions were amplified from genomic DNA using the immunoSEQ Assay, a bias-controlled multiplex PCR. Per the source publication's procedure: Within the assay, amplification of reference gene primers was used to estimate how many nucleated cells each sample contained. To quantify the absolute abundance of each unique TCRbeta CDR3 rearrangement, sequence reads were collapsed and filtered. For each sample, productive Simpson clonality was calculated as the square root of Simpson's diversity index over productive rearrangements. In TCRdb, the immuneACCESS table is reduced to in-frame sequences with V and J assigned. These tables do not hold every clone; where another copy was compared, an unresolved V gene accounts for under half, and the others remain unexplained. V and J calls and clone size follow that table, whereas D and trimming were derived from the DNA. A total of some 87,000 clones appear in this sample, approximately 86% of them only once. In total, the top ten clones hold roughly 10% of the sample.

From cysteine to phenylalanine, the CDR3 is 14 amino acids long. Only the CDR3 DNA stays, 42 bases, in frame from base 1. The germline V gene yields WSHSY for CDR1 and SAAADI for CDR2. V gives up 5 bases and J gives up 8 bases, and the segment between their germline ends measures 18 bases. This clone was observed a few times. Its antigen is still unknown. No base quality values were provided; no much bigger clone lies one nucleotide off. The chain is made from TRBV10-2 and TRBJ1-2; matching of 5 bases hints at TRBD1 as the D gene. Sequencing was done on a sample of peripheral blood. The clonotype comes from a woman between 65 and 79 years old with active or convalescent COVID-19. The encoded CDR3 is CASSTAGQAQGYTF. The sequenced DNA is TGCGCCAGCAGTACGGCGGGGCAGGCTCAGGGCTACACCTTC.